The 32 T cell receptor beta chains presented below share a single source sample, sequenced in a study of long-term antiretroviral therapy in people with HIV. The assay, immunoSEQ v3.0, was run at survey level. TCRdb's copy holds only in-frame clones and misses some; the assay was immunoSEQ multiplex PCR. The sample records roughly 28,000 clones, about 86% being singletons. Sequences were derived from unsorted PBMCs, sampled just over 2.6 years after starting antiretroviral therapy. Receptor source: a man aged 35-49 years with HIV.

The V gene is TRBV28, the J gene TRBJ1-1; 9 nucleotides line up with TRBD1. The germline V gene has CDR1 MDHEN and CDR2 SYDVKM. Trimming cost V 2 bases and J 1 base; bases outside gene matches: 5. This CDR3 has 16 residues. CDR3 DNA sequence: TGTGCCAGCAGTTTAAACAGGGGGCGGCGGAACACTGAAGCTTTCTTT. This translates into CASSLNRGRRNTEAFF. Using reference TRBV28 and TRBJ1-1 for the parts outside the CDR3, the full variable domain is DVKVTQSSRYLVKRTGEKVFLECVQDMDHENMFWYRQDPGLGLRLIYFSYDVKMKEKGDIPEGYSVSREKKERFSLILESASTNQTSMYLCASSLNRGRRNTEAFFGQGTRLTVV.

J is TRBJ1-1 and V is TRBV5-1; D may be TRBD1 (5 bases). Germline lookup yields CDR1 SGHRS and CDR2 YFSETQ. V was pared by 0 bases and J by 11 bases, with 14 bases between. The length of the CDR3 is 13 residues. The CDR3 loop is CASSLEARVVAFF. The CDR3 nucleotides are TGCGCCAGCAGCTTGGAGGCCAGGGTGGTGGCTTTCTTT.

The chain employs TRBV28 and TRBJ1-1; the D is unclear. This CDR3 contains 15 residues. The ends were cut back, 2 bases at V and 1 base at J, with 11 bases in the middle. Germline CDR1 reads MDHEN; CDR2 reads SYDVKM. Here the CDR3 reads CASSLLSPGNTEAFF. The CDR3 nucleotides read TGTGCCAGCAGTTTACTCTCGCCCGGGAACACTGAAGCTTTCTTT.

This clone was detected only once. V gene TRBV6-5 combines with J gene TRBJ1-1, with D unresolved. The V and J ends lost 6 bases and 1 base respectively, with 12 bases between them. In germline, CDR1 is MNHEY, CDR2 SVGAGI. The CDR3 contains 14 residues. The CDR3 region has the DNA TGTGCCAGCAGGAGTCTTGGGGAGAACACTGAAGCTTTCTTT. Its translation: CASRSLGENTEAFF.

The CDR3 reads CASSLAVHLNEQFF. In DNA, the CDR3 is TGTGCCAGCAGCTTAGCGGTCCACTTAAATGAGCAGTTCTTC. This chain joins TRBV7-8 and TRBJ2-1; D unclear. Trimming shortened V by 0 bases and J by 7 bases, and 10 bases separated the two germline ends. CDR1 and CDR2 from the germline V gene are SGHVS and FQNEAQ. CDR3 length equals 14 residues. Full variable domain (missing parts from reference TRBV7-8 and TRBJ2-1): GAGVSQSPRYKVAKRGQDVALRCDPISGHVSLFWYQQALGQGPEFLTYFQNEAQLDKSGLPSDRFFAERPEGSVSTLKIQRTQQEDSAVYLCASSLAVHLNEQFFGPGTRLTVL.

The chain recombines TRBV4-2 with TRBJ2-3; D ambiguous. From germline, CDR1 is LGHNA and CDR2 YNFKEQ. The ends were cut back, 0 bases at V and 2 bases at J, with 12 bases in the middle. This CDR3 comprises 16 residues. The chain's CDR3 is CASSQEYTVSTDTQYF. The CDR3 nucleotides are TGTGCCAGCAGCCAAGAATACACAGTGTCCACAGATACGCAGTATTTT.

This CDR3 reads CASSVALGRHEQYF. DNA for the CDR3: TGTGCCAGCAGCGTGGCGTTGGGGCGTCACGAGCAGTACTTC. The chain is built from TRBV5-5 and TRBJ2-7; TRBD1 is a possible D gene (5 bases). V dropped 4 bases and J dropped 5 bases, with 16 bases sitting between them. CDR1 and CDR2 from the germline V gene are SGHKS and YYEKEE (reference sequence). This CDR3 contains 14 residues.

This sequence joins TRBV20-1 and TRBJ2-1, with D possibly TRBD1 on 5 matching bases. In germline, CDR1 is DFQATT, CDR2 SNEGSKA (reference sequence). This CDR3 is 11 amino acids long. V lost 3 bases, J lost 8 bases, and 8 bases lay in between. The CDR3 DNA sequence: TGCAGTGCTAGGGAAGGGGATGAGCAGTTCTTC. Protein sequence: CSAREGDEQFF.

Only one count was recorded for this clone. The genes are TRBV29-1 and TRBJ2-2; D not resolved. CDR1 is SQVTM and CDR2 is ANQGSEA in the germline V gene. The CDR3 extends over 14 amino acids. V was cut by 7 bases and J by 5 bases, with 17 bases left in between. The CDR3 sequence: CSAFLGSVTGELFF. CDR3 DNA: TGCAGCGCCTTCCTGGGTTCAGTGACCGGGGAGCTGTTTTTT.

This chain links TRBV5-8 with TRBJ1-6; TRBD1 might be the D (6 bases). The length of the CDR3 is 15 residues. Germline CDR1 SGHTS, CDR2 YDEGEE. Trimming pared 0 bases from V and 6 bases from J, leaving 10 bases between. The CDR3 reads CASSLGNRVNSPLHF. The DNA for the CDR3 is TGTGCCAGCAGCTTGGGGAACAGGGTTAATTCACCCCTCCACTTT.

This chain links TRBV11-2 with TRBJ2-7, with D hard to call. Germline V gives CDR1 SGHAT, CDR2 FQNNGV. This CDR3 is built from 12 residues. V was cut by 5 bases and J by 4 bases, with 9 bases left in between. The CDR3 reads CASSPGRYEQYF. The CDR3 nucleotides read TGTGCCAGCAGCCCCGGAAGATACGAGCAGTACTTC.

The genes are TRBV7-9 and TRBJ1-1; D gene ambiguous. Germline assignment: CDR1 SEHNR and CDR2 FQNEAQ (reference sequence). The ends were cut back, 3 bases at V and 6 bases at J, with 11 bases in the middle. The CDR3 is made up of 13 amino acids. The DNA of the CDR3 is TGTGCCAGCAGCTTGACACCTAGCCCTGAAGCTTTCTTT. Protein product: CASSLTPSPEAFF.

This clone was counted a single time. This sequence joins TRBV25-1 and TRBJ2-1; TRBD2 aligns across 10 bases. CDR1 and CDR2 (germline): MGHDK, SYGVNS. J lost 9 bases, V lost 6 bases, and 17 bases had no gene match. This CDR3 comprises 17 residues. In nucleotides, the CDR3 is TGTGCCAGCAGCCCGCTAACGGGTAGCGGGAGGACGGCTGAGCAGTTCTTC. Translated, it gives CASSPLTGSGRTAEQFF.

V and J are TRBV18 and TRBJ1-1; D uncertain. Between the trimmed V and J ends, which lost 8 bases and 4 bases, there was a span of 20 bases. Looked up from germline, CDR1 is KGHSH and CDR2 is LQKENI. The CDR3 consists of 15 residues. The CDR3 loop is CASTPSGDLGTEAFF. CDR3 nucleotides: TGTGCCAGCACTCCGTCGGGAGATCTTGGCACTGAAGCTTTCTTT. Full variable domain (remainder filled in from reference TRBV18 and TRBJ1-1): NAGVMQNPRHLVRRRGQEARLRCSPMKGHSHVYWYRQLPEEGLKFMVYLQKENIIDESGMPKERFSAEFPKEGPSILRIQQVVRGDSAAYFCASTPSGDLGTEAFFGQGTRLTVV.

The J gene is TRBJ2-7, the V gene TRBV7-9, with D perhaps being TRBD1 or TRBD2 (5 bases each). The V end lost 3 bases, the J end lost 0 bases, and 21 bases lay between the germline ends. The CDR3 spans 18 residues. Germline CDR1 SEHNR, CDR2 FQNEAQ (reference sequence). The CDR3 DNA is TGTGCCAGCAGCTTGTTCCGAGGGGCGCAGCCAAACTCCTACGAGCAGTACTTC. As protein: CASSLFRGAQPNSYEQYF.

The V call is TRBV30, the J call TRBJ1-6; D may be TRBD1 (5 bases). Germline CDR1 reads GTSNPN; CDR2 reads SVGIG (reference sequence). The CDR3 is 13 amino acids. V lost 4 bases, J lost 10 bases, and 14 bases lay in between. The CDR3 loop reads CAWTARAGSPLHF. In DNA form, the CDR3 reads TGTGCCTGGACCGCCAGGGCTGGGTCACCCCTCCACTTT.

This chain joins TRBV4-2 and TRBJ2-1, with no clear D. With 1 base removed from V and 8 bases from J, the gap between germline ends came to 6 bases. CDR3 size: 12 residues. The germline CDR1 and CDR2 sequences are LGHNA and YNFKEQ. CDR3 sequence reads: CASSQVWYEQFF. The DNA for the CDR3 is TGTGCCAGCAGCCAAGTTTGGTATGAGCAGTTCTTC.

The V and J genes are TRBV11-1 and TRBJ2-7; D gene ambiguous. Germline V lookup: CDR1 SGHAT, CDR2 FQDESV (reference sequence). CDR3 length: 13 amino acids. The V end was cut by 2 bases, the J end by 4 bases, with 9 bases between. The CDR3 region has the DNA TGTGCCAGCAGCTTATTATCAACTTACGAGCAGTACTTC. Translating gives CASSLLSTYEQYF.

This clone has just a few counts. The CDR3 region has the DNA TGTGCCAGCTCCCCCTCCATAGGGAACTATGGCTACACCTTC. Protein sequence: CASSPSIGNYGYTF. The rearrangement joins TRBV18 to TRBJ1-2; no firm D call. This CDR3 has 14 residues. Trimming took 6 bases from V and 2 from J, leaving 13 bases between them. CDR1 and CDR2 (germline): KGHSH, LQKENI.

The chain links TRBV28 to TRBJ2-3; no firm D call. Deletions cut 8 bases from V and 2 bases from J, with 14 bases between. The CDR3 totals 14 residues. From germline, CDR1 is MDHEN and CDR2 SYDVKM. DNA of the CDR3: TGTGCCAGCGGAAAACAGTCTTACACAGATACGCAGTATTTT. Its protein is CASGKQSYTDTQYF.

This CDR3 reads CASSKTSGPYEQYF. The CDR3 DNA is TGTGCCAGCAGCAAGACTAGCGGCCCCTACGAGCAGTACTTC. The V gene is TRBV9, the J gene TRBJ2-7, with 9 bases matching TRBD2. This CDR3 is built from 14 residues. V trimming: 4 bases; J trimming: 2 bases; junction bases outside the gene matches: 4. Germline CDR1 SGDLS, CDR2 YYNGEE.

The chain links TRBV20-1 to TRBJ2-1, with no clear D. The CDR3 totals 10 residues. The V end was cut by 3 bases, the J end by 9 bases, with 6 bases between. The germline gives CDR1 DFQATT, CDR2 SNEGSKA (reference sequence). CDR3 sequence (DNA): TGCAGTGCTAGGGGTGGTGAGCAGTTCTTC. Amino acid sequence: CSARGGEQFF.

The rearrangement links TRBV5-1 to TRBJ1-4, with 7 bases identical to TRBD1. In germline, CDR1 is SGHRS, CDR2 YFSETQ. CDR3 length: 15 residues. J gave up 5 bases and V 5 bases, and 9 bases lay outside the gene matches. The CDR3 DNA reads TGCGCCAGCAGTTCGAGCGACAGGGCCAATGAAAAACTGTTTTTT. This encodes CASSSSDRANEKLFF.

The J gene is TRBJ1-5, the V gene TRBV19, with 7 bases identical to TRBD1. After removal of 3 bases from V and 5 bases from J, the junction contained 7 bases not matched to a gene. Germline-derived CDR1 and CDR2 are LNHDA and SQIVND (reference sequence). The CDR3 contains 15 residues. The CDR3 sequence: CASSIMTGRDQPQHF. CDR3 nucleotides: TGTGCCAGTAGTATTATGACAGGGAGGGATCAGCCCCAGCATTTT.

In DNA, the CDR3 is TGCAGCGTTCTGAGCTCTGGGGCCAACGTCCTGACTTTC. Its translation is CSVLSSGANVLTF. The chain has TRBV29-1 and TRBJ2-6; D not certain. This CDR3 spans 13 amino acids. Trimming took off 5 bases at V and 0 bases at J, with 5 bases between the two ends. The germline V gene has CDR1 SQVTM and CDR2 ANQGSEA.

This sequence joins TRBV2 and TRBJ2-7, with 7 positions matching TRBD2. Germline V gives CDR1 SNHLY, CDR2 FYNNEI. This CDR3 is 16 amino acids long. V dropped 5 bases and J dropped 3; count of bases not matched to a gene: 13. CDR3 residues: CASSSLPGLTFYEQYF. In DNA, the CDR3 is TGTGCCAGCAGTTCGCTACCGGGACTAACATTCTACGAGCAGTACTTC.

The rearrangement uses TRBV4-2 and TRBJ2-5; the match to TRBD1 covers 7 bases. Per germline, CDR1 LGHNA and CDR2 YNFKEQ. This CDR3 has 13 amino acids. V trimming: 4 bases; J trimming: 7 bases; junction bases outside the gene matches: 6. CDR3 amino acids: CASSRDRVGTQYF. The CDR3, as DNA: TGTGCCAGCAGCCGAGACAGGGTGGGGACCCAGTACTTC.

The V and J genes are TRBV7-2 and TRBJ2-1, with D uncertain. The V gene's germline CDR1 is SGHTA and CDR2 FQGNSA. V was trimmed by 3 bases and J by 4 bases, leaving 19 bases between them. This CDR3 spans 17 amino acids. The CDR3 protein is CASSFEVSKLGYNEQFF. For the CDR3, the DNA is TGTGCCAGCAGCTTTGAAGTATCTAAATTGGGTTACAATGAGCAGTTCTTC. Full variable domain (missing parts from reference TRBV7-2 and TRBJ2-1): GAGVSQSPSNKVTEKGKDVELRCDPISGHTALYWYRQSLGQGLEFLIYFQGNSAPDKSGLPSDRFSAERTGGSVSTLTIQRTQQEDSAVYLCASSFEVSKLGYNEQFFGPGTRLTVL.

V usage is TRBV7-9 and J usage is TRBJ2-7; possible D gene TRBD1, 6 bases. V dropped 6 bases and J dropped 0 bases, with 18 bases sitting between them. The V gene's germline CDR1 is SEHNR and CDR2 FQNEAQ (reference sequence). This CDR3 has 16 residues. This chain's CDR3 is CASSNSQQGYSYEQYF. CDR3 sequence (DNA): TGTGCCAGCAGTAATTCCCAACAGGGATACTCCTACGAGCAGTACTTC. Full variable domain (remainder filled in from reference TRBV7-9 and TRBJ2-7): DTGVSQNPRHKITKRGQNVTFRCDPISEHNRLYWYRQTLGQGPEFLTYFQNEAQLEKSRLLSDRFSAERPKGSFSTLEIQRTEQGDSAMYLCASSNSQQGYSYEQYFGPGTRLTVT.

This chain connects TRBV5-5 to TRBJ2-7; 8 positions match TRBD1. The CDR3 is made up of 16 amino acids. V lost 5 bases to trimming and J lost 6 bases; unmatched junction nucleotides: 16. Germline V gene sequence: CDR1 SGHKS, CDR2 YYEKEE (reference sequence). The CDR3 DNA reads TGTGCCAGCAGTTCCTCCGGACAGGGCCGAGGGGTCGAGCAGTACTTC. It yields the protein CASSSSGQGRGVEQYF.

The chain has TRBV19 and TRBJ2-6; tentative D call: TRBD1 (6 bases). Per germline, CDR1 LNHDA and CDR2 SQIVND (reference sequence). The CDR3 totals 15 residues. With 3 bases removed from V and 2 bases from J, the gap between germline ends came to 8 bases. In DNA form, the CDR3 reads TGTGCCAGTAGTATCAAGGGGGCTGGGGCCAACGTCCTGACTTTC. Protein: CASSIKGAGANVLTF.

The genes are TRBV29-1 and TRBJ1-1, with D hard to call. The ends were cut back, 1 base at V and 0 bases at J, with 6 bases in the middle. Germline V gives CDR1 SQVTM, CDR2 ANQGSEA. The CDR3 has 13 amino acids. CDR3 bases: TGCAGCGTTGAAGGGCAACTGAACACTGAAGCTTTCTTT. This gives the protein CSVEGQLNTEAFF.